This T cell receptor (beta chain) was sequenced for a study of T cell responses to AZD1222 COVID-19 vaccine. Study-wide points: The breadth and depth of Spike-specific TCRs increased once two AZD1222 doses had been given. Spike regions recognized by vaccine-associated CD4 TCRs spanned the protein, led by 160-218 and 743-854.

Note on this clone: Its antigen is undetermined.

Trimming took 0 bases from V and 15 from J; bases not matched to a gene: 3. Germline assignment: CDR1 SGHRS and CDR2 YFSETQ. The CDR3 sequence is 11 residues long. Sequencing was performed with immunoSEQ multiplex PCR; in TCRdb, only in-frame clones are kept and a portion is missing. The sample has 89,000 or so clones; about 87% are singletons. The rearrangement links TRBV5-1 to TRBJ2-1; 7 nucleotides agree with TRBD2. The material sequenced was peripheral blood, taken on day 0 of AZD1222 vaccination. The origin of this receptor is an adult in good health. Here the CDR3 reads CASSLGEGSFF. CDR3 DNA sequence: TGCGCCAGCAGCTTGGGGGAGGGATCGTTCTTC. The full variable domain, in which reference TRBV5-1 and TRBJ2-1 provide the parts outside the CDR3, is KAGVTQTPRYLIKTRGQQVTLSCSPISGHRSVSWYQQTPGQGLQFLFEYFSETQRNKGNFPGRFSGRQFSNSRSEMNVSTLELGDSALYLCASSLGEGSFFGPGTRLTVL.